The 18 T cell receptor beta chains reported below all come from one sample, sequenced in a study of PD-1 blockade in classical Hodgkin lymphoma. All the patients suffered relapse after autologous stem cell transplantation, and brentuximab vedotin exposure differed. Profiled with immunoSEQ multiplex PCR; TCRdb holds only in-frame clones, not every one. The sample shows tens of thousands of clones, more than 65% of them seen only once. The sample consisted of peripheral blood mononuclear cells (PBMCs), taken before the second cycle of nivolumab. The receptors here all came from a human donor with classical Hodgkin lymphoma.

The CDR3, as DNA: TGTGCCAGCAGTTACGAGGGAGTAGGTAACTATGGCTACACCTTC. Protein: CASSYEGVGNYGYTF. The rearrangement links TRBV6-6 to TRBJ1-2, with D hard to call. V lost 2 bases and J lost 1, with 11 bases in between. The CDR3 consists of 15 residues. CDR1 MNHNY and CDR2 SVGAGI come from the germline V gene (reference sequence).

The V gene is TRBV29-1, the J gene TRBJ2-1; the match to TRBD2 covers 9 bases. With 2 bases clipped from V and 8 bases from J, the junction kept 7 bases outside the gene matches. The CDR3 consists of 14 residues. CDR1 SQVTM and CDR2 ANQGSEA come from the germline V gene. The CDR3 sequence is CSVERREGFDEQFF. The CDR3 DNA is TGCAGCGTTGAACGGCGGGAGGGCTTTGATGAGCAGTTCTTC.

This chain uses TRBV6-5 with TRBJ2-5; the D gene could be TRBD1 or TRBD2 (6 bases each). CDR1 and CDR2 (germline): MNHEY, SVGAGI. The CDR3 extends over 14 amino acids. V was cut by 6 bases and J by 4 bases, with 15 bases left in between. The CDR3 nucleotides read TGTGCCAGCAGCCCCACAGGGAGGCGAGAGACCCAGTACTTC. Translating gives CASSPTGRRETQYF.

CDR3 nucleotide sequence: TGCGCCAGCAGCTCTAAAAGCAGGGGCCTAGCGGGAGTCAACTACAATGAGCAGTTCTTC. It encodes CASSSKSRGLAGVNYNEQFF. The gene calls are TRBV4-3 and TRBJ2-1; 10 bases map to TRBD2. The germline V gene has CDR1 LGHNA and CDR2 YSLEER. Unmatched junction bases numbered 19, after V lost 5 bases and J lost 3 bases. CDR3 length: 20 residues.

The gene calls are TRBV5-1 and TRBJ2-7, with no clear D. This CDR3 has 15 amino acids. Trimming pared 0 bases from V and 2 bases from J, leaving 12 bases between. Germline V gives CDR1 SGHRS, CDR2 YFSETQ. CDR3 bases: TGCGCCAGCAGCTTGGACATTCCGAAGACCTACGAGCAGTACTTC. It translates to CASSLDIPKTYEQYF.

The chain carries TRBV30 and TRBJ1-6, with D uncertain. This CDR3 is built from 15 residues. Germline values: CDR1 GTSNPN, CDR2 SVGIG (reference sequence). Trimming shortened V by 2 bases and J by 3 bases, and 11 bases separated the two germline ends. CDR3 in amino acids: CAWSLRARYNSPLHF. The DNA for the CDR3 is TGTGCCTGGAGTCTTCGGGCCCGCTATAATTCACCCCTCCACTTT. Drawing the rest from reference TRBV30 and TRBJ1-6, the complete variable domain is SQTIHQWPATLVQPVGSPLSLECTVEGTSNPNLYWYRQAAGRGLQLLFYSVGIGQISSEVPQNLSASRPQDRQFILSSKKLLLSDSGFYLCAWSLRARYNSPLHFGNGTRLTVT.

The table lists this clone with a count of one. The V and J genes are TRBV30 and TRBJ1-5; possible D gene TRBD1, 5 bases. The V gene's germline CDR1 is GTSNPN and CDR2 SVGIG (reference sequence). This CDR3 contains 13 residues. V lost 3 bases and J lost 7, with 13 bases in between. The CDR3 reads CAWSAGTQQPQHF. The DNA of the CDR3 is TGTGCCTGGAGCGCCGGGACCCAACAGCCCCAGCATTTT.

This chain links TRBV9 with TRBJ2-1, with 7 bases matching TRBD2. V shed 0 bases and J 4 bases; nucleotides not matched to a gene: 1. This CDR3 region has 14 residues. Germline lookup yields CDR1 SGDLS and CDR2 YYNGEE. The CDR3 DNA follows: TGTGCCAGCAGCGTAGGGGGACTATACAATGAGCAGTTCTTC. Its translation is CASSVGGLYNEQFF.

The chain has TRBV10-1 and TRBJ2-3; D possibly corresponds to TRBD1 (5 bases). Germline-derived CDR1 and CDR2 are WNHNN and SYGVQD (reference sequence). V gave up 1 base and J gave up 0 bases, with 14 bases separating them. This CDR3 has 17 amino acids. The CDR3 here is CASSEWWAGPSTDTQYF. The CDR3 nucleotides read TGCGCCAGCAGTGAGTGGTGGGCAGGGCCTAGCACAGATACGCAGTATTTT.

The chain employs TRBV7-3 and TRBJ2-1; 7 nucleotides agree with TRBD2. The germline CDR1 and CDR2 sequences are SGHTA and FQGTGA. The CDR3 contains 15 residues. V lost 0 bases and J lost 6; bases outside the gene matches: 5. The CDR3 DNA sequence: TGTGCCAGCAGCTTAACAGCGGGGAACTTCAATGAGCAGTTCTTC. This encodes CASSLTAGNFNEQFF.

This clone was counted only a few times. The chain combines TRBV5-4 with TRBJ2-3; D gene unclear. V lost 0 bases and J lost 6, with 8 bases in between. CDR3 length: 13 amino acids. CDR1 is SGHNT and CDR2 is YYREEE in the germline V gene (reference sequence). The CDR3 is CASSLDLWDTQYF. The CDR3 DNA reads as TGTGCCAGCAGCTTGGATTTGTGGGATACGCAGTATTTT.

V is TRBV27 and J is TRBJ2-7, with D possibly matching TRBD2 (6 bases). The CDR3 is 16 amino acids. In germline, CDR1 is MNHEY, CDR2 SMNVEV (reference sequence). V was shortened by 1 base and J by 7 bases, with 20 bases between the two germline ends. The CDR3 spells CASSLWGGTPPSEQYF. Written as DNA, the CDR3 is TGTGCCAGCAGTTTATGGGGCGGGACTCCCCCATCGGAGCAGTACTTC.

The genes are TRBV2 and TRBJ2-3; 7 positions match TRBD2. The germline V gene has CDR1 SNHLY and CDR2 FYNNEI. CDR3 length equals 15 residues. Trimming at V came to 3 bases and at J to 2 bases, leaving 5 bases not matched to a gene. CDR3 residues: CASSDWGGSTDTQYF. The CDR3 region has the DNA TGTGCCAGCAGTGATTGGGGGGGGTCCACAGATACGCAGTATTTT.

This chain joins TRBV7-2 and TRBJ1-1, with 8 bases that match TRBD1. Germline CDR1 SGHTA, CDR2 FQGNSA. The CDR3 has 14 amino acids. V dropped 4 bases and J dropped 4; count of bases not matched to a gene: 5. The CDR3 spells CASSSQGVGTEAFF. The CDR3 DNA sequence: TGTGCCAGCAGCTCACAGGGGGTAGGCACTGAAGCTTTCTTT.

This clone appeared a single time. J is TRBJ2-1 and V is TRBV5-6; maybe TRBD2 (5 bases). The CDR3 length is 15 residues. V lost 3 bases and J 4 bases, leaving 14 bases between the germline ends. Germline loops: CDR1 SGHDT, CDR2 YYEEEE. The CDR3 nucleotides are TGTGCCAGCAGCTCCTCCTCCTGGACTTACAATGAGCAGTTCTTC. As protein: CASSSSSWTYNEQFF.

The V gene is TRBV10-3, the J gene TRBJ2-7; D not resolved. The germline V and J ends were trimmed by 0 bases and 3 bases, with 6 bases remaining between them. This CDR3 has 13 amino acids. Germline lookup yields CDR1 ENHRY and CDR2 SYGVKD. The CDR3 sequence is CAISESVSYEQYF. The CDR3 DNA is TGTGCCATCAGTGAGTCGGTTAGCTACGAGCAGTACTTC.

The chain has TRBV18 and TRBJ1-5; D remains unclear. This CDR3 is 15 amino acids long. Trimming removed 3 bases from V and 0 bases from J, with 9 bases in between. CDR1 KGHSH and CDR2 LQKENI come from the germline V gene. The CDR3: CASSPTSGSNQPQHF. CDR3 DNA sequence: TGTGCCAGCTCACCTACCTCAGGTAGCAATCAGCCCCAGCATTTT. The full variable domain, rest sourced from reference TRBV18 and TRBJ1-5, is NAGVMQNPRHLVRRRGQEARLRCSPMKGHSHVYWYRQLPEEGLKFMVYLQKENIIDESGMPKERFSAEFPKEGPSILRIQQVVRGDSAAYFCASSPTSGSNQPQHFGDGTRLSIL.

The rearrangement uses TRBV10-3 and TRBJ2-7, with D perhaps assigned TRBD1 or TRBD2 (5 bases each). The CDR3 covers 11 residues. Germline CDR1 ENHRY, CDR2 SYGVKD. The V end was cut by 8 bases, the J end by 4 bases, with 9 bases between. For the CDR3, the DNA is TGTGCCATCGGGGGAGCTTACGAGCAGTACTTC. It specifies CAIGGAYEQYF.